The TCR beta chain described here comes from a study of early T cells in non-severe SARS-CoV-2 infection. TCRdb re-derived calls from the 5' RACE reads in MiXCR, one entry per CDR3 protein. The data contain tens of thousands of distinct CDR3 sequences, 4.9% of them singletons. This clonotype was detected a few times. The CDR3 is made up of 13 amino acids. V lost 3 bases and J 7 bases, leaving 13 bases between the germline ends. The germline gives CDR1 SGDLS, CDR2 YYNGEE. Sequenced: whole blood. V and J are TRBV9 and TRBJ1-2; D is unclear. This clonotype was obtained from an adult who was a healthcare worker with PCR-confirmed SARS-CoV-2 infection or an uninfected control (not recorded which). The CDR3 loop reads CASSAVQAGGYTF. The CDR3, as DNA: TGTGCCAGCAGCGCCGTCCAGGCCGGTGGCTACACCTTC.